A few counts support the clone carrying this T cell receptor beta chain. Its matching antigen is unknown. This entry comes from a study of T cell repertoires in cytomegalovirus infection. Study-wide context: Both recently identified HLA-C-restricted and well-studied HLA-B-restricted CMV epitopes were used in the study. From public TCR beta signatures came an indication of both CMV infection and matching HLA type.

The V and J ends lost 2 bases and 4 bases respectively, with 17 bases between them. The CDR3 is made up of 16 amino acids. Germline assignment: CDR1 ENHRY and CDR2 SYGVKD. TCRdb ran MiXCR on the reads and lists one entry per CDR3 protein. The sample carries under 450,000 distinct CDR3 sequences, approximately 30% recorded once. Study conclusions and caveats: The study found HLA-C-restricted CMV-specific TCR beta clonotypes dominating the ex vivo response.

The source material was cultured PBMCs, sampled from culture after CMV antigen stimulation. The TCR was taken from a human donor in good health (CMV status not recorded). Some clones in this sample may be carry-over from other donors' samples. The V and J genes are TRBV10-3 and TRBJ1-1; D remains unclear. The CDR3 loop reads CAISEGTSAGFTEAFF. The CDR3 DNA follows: TGTGCCATCAGTGAGGGCACGAGTGCTGGGTTCACTGAAGCTTTCTTT.